The T cell receptor beta chain under discussion was sequenced for a study of CD8+CD57+ T cells in acquired aplastic anemia (dated by TCRdb to 2016 to 2019). Context from the whole study: Extracted DNA from sorted CD4+ and CD8+ cells averaged about 2.9 ug, ranging from roughly 0.19 to 27.4 ug. General findings and caveats noted by the study authors: CD8+ Simpson's diversity did not differ significantly between patients and healthy controls (P=0.060). Although twenty-nine CD8+ CDR3 sequences were shared by patients and controls, these sequences appeared highly expressed in patients and within the immunodominant clones of patients.

CDR1 and CDR2 are read off the germline V gene (reference sequence) as DFQATT and SNEGSKA. V is reduced by 3 bases and J by 7 bases, leaving a spacing of 22 bases between them. From the cysteine up to the phenylalanine, the CDR3 has a length of 15 residues. CDR3 DNA is the only sequence kept; it has 45 bases, read in frame from the first base. Comment on this clonotype: Its antigen is currently not known. Base qualities are not at hand, and no much larger clone is one base apart.

The study deep-sequenced TCR repertoires of sorted CD4+ and CD8+ blood T cells from severe aplastic anemia patients and healthy subjects. Ficoll-Paque density gradient centrifugation was used to isolate peripheral blood mononuclear cells. Before DNA extraction, CD4+ and CD8+ T cells were sorted with FACS or magnetic beads. Genomic DNA served as template for TCR beta VDJ combination and CDR3 sequence profiling. TCR repertoire sequencing was run on an Illumina HiSeq 2000. Regarding the original processing steps: Repertoire assessment relied on Simpson's diversity index, CDR3 size and DJ length profiles, and TRBV/TRBJ rearrangement plots. The immunodominant clone was defined as the most abundant DNA sequence in deep sequencing data. CDR3 amino acid sequences were screened for sharing across subjects and compared with published repertoires and the VDJdb database. Using fastp at Q25 and MiXCR, TCRdb reprocessed the public reads and kept productive beta chains. Identical CDR3 proteins give one entry, which carries the most common genes and DNA. The V and J calls come from TCRdb's annotation, not from the publication. Present in this sample are more than 150,000 distinct CDR3 sequences, 64% of which were seen just once. 46% of the sample belongs to the ten largest clones.

The source material was sorted CD4+, CD8+, or CD8+CD57+ T cells (not recorded which) from PBMCs. The V gene is TRBV20-1 and the J gene is TRBJ2-7, with TRBD1 tentatively as D gene (6 bases match). The receptor was isolated from a human donor with severe aplastic anemia or a healthy control (not recorded which). The CDR3 region has the sequence CSASPDYIRGYEQYF. The DNA sequence is TGCAGTGCTAGTCCAGACTACATCAGGGGATATGAGCAGTACTTC.